These T cell receptor beta chains were read from a single sample in a study of T cells after yellow fever vaccination. TCRdb re-analysed the 5' RACE reads in MiXCR, keeping a single row per CDR3 protein. Among about 300,000 distinct CDR3 sequences, 3% to 4.5% were seen once, and the ten largest hold around 24%. This material consisted of PBMCs, taken 5 days after the yellow fever booster vaccination. These receptors all come from a man younger than 35 who received the YFV17D yellow fever vaccine. Both conserved end residues are part of each CDR3. A D gene is named only where the DNA matches it firmly. Clone sizes are given selectively: once, few, many, or a class where the clone is expanded.

>.|.|15|TRBV18|TRBJ1-2
TGTGCCAGCTCACCGCGGACGGACTGGAACTATGGCTACACCTTC
CASSPRTDWNYGYTF
>many|TRBD2|16|TRBV6-5|TRBJ2-2
TGTGCCAGCAGTTACTCGGGAGGGGCAAGGACCGGGGAGCTGTTTTTT
CASSYSGGARTGELFF
>few|.|14|TRBV3-1|TRBJ2-2
TGTGCCAGCACCTCGATCCCGGGGAGCGGGGAGCTGTTTTTT
CASTSIPGSGELFF
>.|TRBD1|15|TRBV11-2|TRBJ2-5
TGTGCCAGCAGCTACGGGACAGGGAGTTGGGAGACCCAGTACTTC
CASSYGTGSWETQYF
>.|.|15|TRBV19|TRBJ2-7
TGTGCCAGTAGCGGGGCGGGGCCGGTCTTCTACGAGCAGTACTTC
CASSGAGPVFYEQYF
>many|TRBD2|12|TRBV7-8|TRBJ2-7
TGTGCCAGCAGCTCTGGGAGGGACGAGCAGTACTTC
CASSSGRDEQYF
>few|.|12|TRBV20-1|TRBJ1-2
TGCAGTGCTAGAGTTGGCAGGGCTGGCTACACCTTC
CSARVGRAGYTF
>few|.|13|TRBV7-2|TRBJ1-5
TGTGCCAGCAGCAGAGGCGGGCACCAGCCCCAGCATTTT
CASSRGGHQPQHF
>.|.|17|TRBV15|TRBJ2-7
TGTGCCACCAGCAGAGAGGCGAGAATGAGCGAGCCCTACGAGCAGTACTTC
CATSREARMSEPYEQYF
>many|.|12|TRBV7-2|TRBJ2-7
TGTGCCAGCAGCTTAAGGGGACGCGAGCAGTACTTC
CASSLRGREQYF
>.|.|13|TRBV2|TRBJ1-3
TGTGCCAGCAGTTGGACGAGGGGAAACACCATATATTTT
CASSWTRGNTIYF
>few|.|13|TRBV3-1|TRBJ1-5
TGTGCCAGCAGCCATCTAGGGGAGCAGCCCCAGCATTTT
CASSHLGEQPQHF
>.|.|14|TRBV5-1|TRBJ2-3
TGCGCCAGCAGCTTGGAAAAGGGAACAGATACGCAGTATTTT
CASSLEKGTDTQYF
>few|TRBD1|13|TRBV10-3|TRBJ1-2
TGTGCCATCAGCCCGGGACAGCAGTATGGCTACACCTTC
CAISPGQQYGYTF
>few|TRBD1|14|TRBV5-1|TRBJ1-2
TGCGCCAGCAGTCCGGGACAGTGGGGAAATGGCTACACCTTC
CASSPGQWGNGYTF
>.|.|16|TRBV29-1|TRBJ2-2
TGCAGCGTTGAAGATTGGGGGGGCCCTGAGACCGGGGAGCTGTTTTTT
CSVEDWGGPETGELFF
>.|.|14|TRBV4-1|TRBJ2-7
TGCGCCAGCAGCCGGGAATCAGGGTCCAACGAGCAGTACTTC
CASSRESGSNEQYF
>many|.|14|TRBV12-3/TRBV12-4|TRBJ1-5
TGTGCCAGCAGCTTACAGTCTCAGGATCAGCCCCAGCATTTT
CASSLQSQDQPQHF
>few|TRBD2|16|TRBV20-1|TRBJ2-5
TGCAGTGCTAGAGATCGAGGCGGGGGGGGCCAAGAGACCCAGTACTTC
CSARDRGGGGQETQYF
>.|TRBD1|14|TRBV20-1|TRBJ1-2
TGCAGTGCTAGAGATCGGGACAGTGGCCCTGGCTACACCTTC
CSARDRDSGPGYTF
>many|.|14|TRBV20-1|TRBJ2-3
TGCAGTGCTAGAGATAGAACGCTAGCAGATACGCAGTATTTT
CSARDRTLADTQYF
>.|.|14|TRBV29-1|TRBJ1-2
TGCAGCGTTGTGGCGCAGGAAACAAACTATGGCTACACCTTC
CSVVAQETNYGYTF
>many|TRBD1|15|TRBV7-6|TRBJ2-3
TGTGCCAGCAGCTCACGACAGGGAAGGACAGATACGCAGTATTTT
CASSSRQGRTDTQYF
>few|.|12|TRBV12-3/TRBV12-4|TRBJ2-3
TGTGCCAGCACCGGCGGCACAGATACGCAGTATTTT
CASTGGTDTQYF
>.|.|17|TRBV20-1|TRBJ1-1
TGCAGTGCTAGAGTGCCAGGGTTAGTCGGGGTGAACACTGAAGCTTTCTTT
CSARVPGLVGVNTEAFF
>few|TRBD2|14|TRBV3-1|TRBJ2-3
TGTGCCAGCAGTGGACTAGTCGGTGAAGATACGCAGTATTTT
CASSGLVGEDTQYF
>many|TRBD2|15|TRBV6-5|TRBJ2-1
TGTGCCAGCAGTTCTAGCGGGGGGCTATCCAATGAGCAGTTCTTC
CASSSSGGLSNEQFF
>few|.|14|TRBV24-1|TRBJ2-1
TGTGCCACCAGTGATTCTACAGGGAAGAATGAGCAGTTCTTC
CATSDSTGKNEQFF
>many|.|12|TRBV10-3|TRBJ1-5
TGTGCCATCAGTGAAGGTTATCAGCCCCAGCATTTT
CAISEGYQPQHF
>many|.|12|TRBV9|TRBJ2-3
TGTGCCAGCAGCGTAGCAGCAGATACGCAGTATTTT
CASSVAADTQYF
>few|.|18|TRBV25-1|TRBJ2-1
TGTGCCAGCAGTGATCTCGGCGATAGGGGCCGCTCCTACAATGAGCAGTTCTTC
CASSDLGDRGRSYNEQFF
>.|.|14|TRBV2|TRBJ2-3
TGTGCCAGCAGTTGGTTTCTCCGCACAGATACGCAGTATTTT
CASSWFLRTDTQYF
>few|.|16|TRBV7-9|TRBJ2-3
TGTGCCAGCAGCCCAAAATGGGGATTTGACACAGATACGCAGTATTTT
CASSPKWGFDTDTQYF
>many|TRBD1|14|TRBV6-6|TRBJ2-1
TGTGCCAGCAGTTATGGACAGGGGCTCAATGAGCAGTTCTTC
CASSYGQGLNEQFF
>few|.|18|TRBV5-4|TRBJ1-3
TGTGCCAGCAGCTTCTGTCGGGGGCCGCCGATATGTTGGGACACCATATATTTT
CASSFCRGPPICWDTIYF
>few|.|16|TRBV4-3|TRBJ1-1
TGCGCCAGCAGCCAATCCGGGGGTCGGTGGGACACTGAAGCTTTCTTT
CASSQSGGRWDTEAFF
>.|.|13|TRBV15|TRBJ1-1
TGTGCCACCAGTCTGATATCGGTAACTGAAGCTTTCTTT
CATSLISVTEAFF
>.|.|14|TRBV5-5|TRBJ1-2
TGTGCCAGCAGCTCCCAGGCCTTTAACTATGGCTACACCTTC
CASSSQAFNYGYTF
>.|.|18|TRBV7-3|TRBJ2-2
TGTGCCAGCAGCTCCCCCGGGCAGTCCAACCGGGGGACCGGGGAGCTGTTTTTT
CASSSPGQSNRGTGELFF
>few|TRBD2|16|TRBV18|TRBJ2-3
TGTGCCAGCTCACCACCGGCTAGCGGGGGACAAGATACGCAGTATTTT
CASSPPASGGQDTQYF